The 12 T cell receptor beta chains below were found in one sample sequenced in a study of blood T cell repertoires in COVID-19. Clones were read by immunoSEQ multiplex PCR, and TCRdb kept only the in-frame ones, dropping some. The sample lists approximately 170,000 clones, roughly 80% occurring once. The specimen was peripheral blood. The receptors derive from a woman in her 70s with COVID-19, enrolled during active disease.

The chain carries TRBV5-1 and TRBJ2-3; D may be TRBD2 (6 bases). With 5 bases removed from V and 2 bases from J, the gap between germline ends came to 15 bases. This CDR3 has 15 residues. From germline, CDR1 is SGHRS and CDR2 YFSETQ. CDR3 sequence (DNA): TGCGCCAGCAGACTGGTGCCGGGAGACACAGATACGCAGTATTTT. It specifies CASRLVPGDTDTQYF.

The chain has TRBV7-2 and TRBJ1-2; D is undetermined. Trimming pared 1 base from V and 6 bases from J, leaving 9 bases between. The CDR3 is made up of 13 amino acids. CDR1 and CDR2 (germline): SGHTA, FQGNSA. Here the CDR3 DNA reads TGTGCCAGCAGCTTAGATCCCGGGAATGGCTACACCTTC. Its translation is CASSLDPGNGYTF.

This clone is a singleton in its sample. CDR3 sequence reads: CASSLQGVSNQPQHF. Written as DNA, the CDR3 is TGTGCCAGCAGTCTACAGGGGGTTAGCAATCAGCCCCAGCATTTT. The rearrangement joins TRBV2 to TRBJ1-5; 8 nucleotides align to TRBD1. This CDR3 spans 15 amino acids. After removal of 5 bases from V and 0 bases from J, the junction contained 3 bases not matched to a gene. Germline lookup yields CDR1 SNHLY and CDR2 FYNNEI.

The rearrangement links TRBV6-2 or TRBV6-3 to TRBJ1-5; 7 bases map to TRBD1. Losses at the gene ends were 4 bases for V and 1 base for J; bases not matched to a gene: 7. Germline assignment: CDR1 MNHEY and CDR2 SVGEGT. The CDR3 length is 16 residues. The CDR3 coding sequence is TGTGCCAGCAGTTTAAGAACAGGGGTCAGCAATCAGCCCCAGCATTTT. Amino acid sequence: CASSLRTGVSNQPQHF.

The V call is TRBV5-4, the J call TRBJ2-1; 12 bases line up with TRBD2. The CDR3 extends over 16 amino acids. V lost 3 bases to trimming and J lost 3 bases; unmatched junction nucleotides: 4. From germline, CDR1 is SGHNT and CDR2 YYREEE (reference sequence). The DNA for the CDR3 is TGTGCCAGCAGCTCCAAGACTAGCGGGAGCTACAATGAGCAGTTCTTC. This sequence encodes CASSSKTSGSYNEQFF.

In this sample, this clone turned up a few times. The V gene is TRBV28, the J gene TRBJ1-5; TRBD1 matches 8 bases. V dropped 4 bases and J dropped 6; count of bases not matched to a gene: 11. The CDR3 has 16 residues. Germline V lookup: CDR1 MDHEN, CDR2 SYDVKM. The CDR3 sequence is CASSYRSAGGFQPQHF. The CDR3 DNA sequence: TGTGCCAGCAGTTATCGGTCGGCAGGGGGCTTTCAGCCCCAGCATTTT.

V usage is TRBV7-2 and J usage is TRBJ2-5; 10 positions agree with TRBD1. V lost 5 bases to trimming and J lost 5 bases; unmatched junction nucleotides: 5. Germline V gene lookup returns CDR1 SGHTA and CDR2 FQGNSA. The CDR3 has 14 residues. The CDR3 loop reads CASSGRTGGETQYF. DNA of the CDR3: TGTGCCAGCAGCGGAAGGACAGGGGGGGAGACCCAGTACTTC.

The J gene is TRBJ2-5, the V gene TRBV7-2, with 9 bases that match TRBD2. Trimming took 1 base from V and 4 from J; bases not matched to a gene: 7. The germline gives CDR1 SGHTA, CDR2 FQGNSA. CDR3 length equals 16 residues. CDR3 residues: CASSLGYAGGVETQYF. In DNA form, the CDR3 reads TGTGCCAGCAGCTTAGGTTATGCGGGAGGGGTAGAGACCCAGTACTTC.

The rearrangement uses TRBV3-1 (or the pseudogene TRBV3-2) and TRBJ2-1; D call uncertain. V gave up 4 bases and J gave up 7 bases, with 20 bases separating them. CDR3 length equals 16 residues. Germline V gene sequence: CDR1 LGHDT, CDR2 YNNKEL (reference sequence). CDR3 sequence: CASSPNGANRRNEQFF. Here the CDR3 DNA reads TGTGCCAGCAGCCCGAACGGTGCCAATCGGAGAAATGAGCAGTTCTTC.

CDR3 in amino acids: CASSRQTPKSEAFF. CDR3 in DNA: TGTGCCAGCAGTAGACAAACTCCTAAATCTGAAGCTTTCTTT. The chain is built from TRBV6-5 and TRBJ1-1, with unresolved D. V lost 5 bases to trimming and J lost 6 bases, with 16 bases between them. CDR1 and CDR2 from the germline V gene are MNHEY and SVGAGI. CDR3 length: 14 amino acids.

The chain carries TRBV6-2 or TRBV6-3 and TRBJ2-7, with 10 bases aligning to TRBD2. Germline V CDR1 and CDR2: MNHEY, SVGEGT. Germline trimming cut 6 bases from V and 5 bases from J; bases unmatched to any gene: 10. The CDR3 is 15 amino acids. The CDR3 loop is CASSLTGTSVDEQYF. CDR3 in DNA: TGTGCCAGCAGCCTAACCGGGACTAGCGTGGACGAGCAGTACTTC.

The chain employs TRBV6-4 and TRBJ2-1, with 9 nucleotides matching TRBD2. The CDR3 loop spans 15 amino acids. V shed 3 bases and J 4 bases; nucleotides not matched to a gene: 4. Germline CDR1 reads MRHNA; CDR2 reads SNTAGT. The CDR3 nucleotides are TGTGCCAGCAGTGAGCTGGCGGGAGGGTACAATGAGCAGTTCTTC. It yields the protein CASSELAGGYNEQFF.